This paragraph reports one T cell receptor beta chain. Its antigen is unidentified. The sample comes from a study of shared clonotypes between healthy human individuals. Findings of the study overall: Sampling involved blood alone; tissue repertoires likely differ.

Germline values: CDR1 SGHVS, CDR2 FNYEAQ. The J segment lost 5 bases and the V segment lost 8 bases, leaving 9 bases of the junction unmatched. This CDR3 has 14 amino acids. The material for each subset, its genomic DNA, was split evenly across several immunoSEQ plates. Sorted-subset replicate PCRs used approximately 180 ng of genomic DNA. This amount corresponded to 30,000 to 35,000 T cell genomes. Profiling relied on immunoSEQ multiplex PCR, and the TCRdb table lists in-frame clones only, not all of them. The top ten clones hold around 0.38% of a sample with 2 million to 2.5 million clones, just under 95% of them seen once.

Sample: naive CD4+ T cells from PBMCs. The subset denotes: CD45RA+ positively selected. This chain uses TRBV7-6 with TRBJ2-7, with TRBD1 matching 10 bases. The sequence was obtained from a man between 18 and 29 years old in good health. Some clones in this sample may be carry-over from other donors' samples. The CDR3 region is CASASGDRGHEQYF. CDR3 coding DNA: TGTGCCAGCGCGTCCGGGGACAGGGGTCACGAGCAGTACTTC. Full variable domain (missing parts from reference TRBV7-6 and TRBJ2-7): GAGVSQSPRYKVTKRGQDVALRCDPISGHVSLYWYRQALGQGPEFLTYFNYEAQQDKSGLPNDRFSAERPEGSISTLTIQRTEQRDSAMYRCASASGDRGHEQYFGPGTRLTVT.